This T cell receptor (beta chain) was obtained from a study of OX40 agonist ivuxolimab in advanced cancers. Sequencing used immunoSEQ multiplex PCR; TCRdb keeps in-frame clones, though not all of them. The repertoire holds approximately 100,000 clones, with roughly 89% as singletons. Study-level findings and limits: Clones of CD4+ and CD8+ blood T cells grew by week 6 at doses of 0.1 to 3.0 mg/kg. Researchers did not establish what antigens the expanded peripheral T cells target.

Points on this clone: Its antigen is not identified.

Trimming removed 4 bases at V and 1 base at J, with 7 bases between. Germline V lookup: CDR1 SQVTM, CDR2 ANQGSEA. The CDR3 contains 12 residues. The source material was CD4+ or CD8+ T cells sorted from blood, sampled in a trial of the OX40 agonist ivuxolimab. This receptor was identified in an adult with an advanced solid tumor such as melanoma, head and neck, liver or kidney cancer. J is TRBJ1-2 and V is TRBV29-1; D is unclear. The CDR3 loop is CSVVLDNYGYTF. CDR3 coding DNA: TGCAGCGTTGTACTAGATAACTATGGCTACACCTTC.